This is a list of T cell receptor beta chains from one sample in a study of OX40 agonist ivuxolimab in advanced cancers. Sequencing was performed with immunoSEQ multiplex PCR; in TCRdb, only in-frame clones are kept and a portion is missing. Among 25,000 to 40,000 clones listed, approximately 88% were seen once. The specimen comprised CD4+ or CD8+ T cells sorted from blood, sampled in a trial of the OX40 agonist ivuxolimab. Receptor source: an adult with an advanced solid tumor such as melanoma, head and neck, liver or kidney cancer. The CDR3 runs from the conserved cysteine through the conserved F or W. Fields, in order: clone size, V gene, D gene, J gene, CDR3 DNA, CDR3 protein. A D gene is named only where the DNA matches it firmly. Size is stated for part of the rows, as once, few or many counts, or as a class when the clone is expanded.

>NA|TRBV5-1|NA|TRBJ2-3
TGCGCCAGCGGGGACGGACTATCTAGCACAGATACGCAGTATTTT
CASGDGLSSTDTQYF
>NA|TRBV28|NA|TRBJ1-5
TGTGCCAGCAGTTTGGCCCCTCCCACCCAGCCCCAGCATTTT
CASSLAPPTQPQHF
>NA|TRBV7-9|NA|TRBJ2-5
TGTGCCAGCAGCCCCCTTCCGAACCCCCGAGAGACCCAGTACTTC
CASSPLPNPRETQYF
>NA|TRBV9|TRBD2|TRBJ2-5
TGTGCCAGCAGCCGGGACACGGGACTAGCGGGTGGCCAAGAGACCCAGTACTTC
CASSRDTGLAGGQETQYF
>NA|TRBV7-3|TRBD2|TRBJ2-1
TGTGCCAGCAGCCATTACCCCTCCGGGACTATGCTCTACAATGAGCAGTTCTTC
CASSHYPSGTMLYNEQFF
>once|TRBV4-2|NA|TRBJ2-1
TGTGCCAGCAGCCAAGGGGGGACACCAACGGGTAGTGAGCAGTTCTTC
CASSQGGTPTGSEQFF
>NA|TRBV7-9|TRBD2|TRBJ2-7
TGTGCCAGCAGCAGCTCACGCTCGCGGGAGGTCTACGAGCAGTACTTC
CASSSSRSREVYEQYF
>NA|TRBV9|NA|TRBJ2-3
TGTGCCAGCAGTCCCTGGGGCGGTAGCACAGATACGCAGTATTTT
CASSPWGGSTDTQYF
>NA|TRBV12-5|NA|TRBJ2-7
TGTGCTAGTGGTTCGCTCCCGTACGAGCAGTACTTC
CASGSLPYEQYF
>NA|TRBV28|NA|TRBJ2-2
TGTGCCAGCAGTCCGACAGGCGGGAACACCGGGGAGCTGTTTTTT
CASSPTGGNTGELFF
>NA|TRBV6-5|NA|TRBJ1-2
TGTGCCAGCAGTTACCCGGACAGCCACTATGGCTACACCTTC
CASSYPDSHYGYTF
>NA|TRBV6-6|NA|TRBJ1-5
TGTGCCAGCAGTTACTTGTCCCCAGCTAGCAATCAGCCCCAGCATTTT
CASSYLSPASNQPQHF
>NA|TRBV11-2|NA|TRBJ1-2
TGTGCCAGCAGTTTCTACAGGGACTATGGCTACACCTTC
CASSFYRDYGYTF
>NA|TRBV7-2|NA|TRBJ2-5
TGTGCCAGCAGCTTAATCTGGGACACCCGGGGAGGAAAGACCCAGTACTTC
CASSLIWDTRGGKTQYF
>NA|TRBV27|NA|TRBJ2-7
TGTGCCAGCAGTGCCGGGGTGACAGAGGCCTACGAGCAGTACTTC
CASSAGVTEAYEQYF
>NA|TRBV29-1|NA|TRBJ2-7
TGCAGCGTTTTAACCCGGGACACTGCCTCCTACGAGCAGTACTTC
CSVLTRDTASYEQYF
>NA|TRBV10-2|TRBD1|TRBJ1-3
TGCGCCAGCACCGGACAGGGGGCCCGCGGAAACACCATATATTTT
CASTGQGARGNTIYF
>NA|TRBV10-2|NA|TRBJ1-1
TGCGCCAGCAAGATGACAGACACTGAAGCTTTCTTT
CASKMTDTEAFF
>NA|TRBV7-6|TRBD1|TRBJ2-3
TGTGCCAGCAGCCCAACAGGGGGCTTGACAGATACGCAGTATTTT
CASSPTGGLTDTQYF
>NA|TRBV9|NA|TRBJ2-1
TGTGCCAGCAGCGTAGGAGGGCCCCCGGAGTTCTTC
CASSVGGPPEFF
>NA|TRBV19|NA|TRBJ2-2
TGTGGGTCCCGTTCGGTCGGGGAGCTGTTTTTT
CGSRSVGELFF